These 5 T cell receptor beta chains were all obtained from the same sample, sequenced in a study of radiotherapy plus CTLA-4 blockade in lung cancer. The protocol was immunoSEQ multiplex PCR, while the TCRdb copy is restricted to in-frame clones and leaves out a portion. The table records approximately 34,000 clones, 70% of them present only once. Here the sequenced sample was peripheral blood, taken from a patient treated with radiotherapy plus ipilimumab. These receptors all stem from a human donor with non-small cell lung cancer who had stable disease on radiotherapy plus ipilimumab.

This clone was seen a few times. The chain uses TRBV18 and TRBJ2-7, with 7 bases aligning to TRBD1. Germline V gene lookup returns CDR1 KGHSH and CDR2 LQKENI. The CDR3 spans 16 residues. V shed 4 bases and J 2 bases; nucleotides not matched to a gene: 11. The CDR3 bases are TGTGCCAGCTCACAGATTAGGGGGACAGTCGCCTACGAGCAGTACTTC. This codes for CASSQIRGTVAYEQYF.

The genes are TRBV7-3 and TRBJ2-1, with 7 positions matching TRBD2. Germline CDR1 reads SGHTA; CDR2 reads FQGTGA. Trimming removed 5 bases from V and 9 bases from J; junction bases left unmatched: 7. The CDR3 runs 13 residues. The DNA for the CDR3 is TGTGCCAGCAGCCAAGGCGGGGGTGGTGAGCAGTTCTTC. This sequence encodes CASSQGGGGEQFF. Full variable domain (rest looked up from reference TRBV7-3 and TRBJ2-1): GAGVSQTPSNKVTEKGKYVELRCDPISGHTALYWYRQSLGQGPEFLIYFQGTGAADDSGLPNDRFFAVRPEGSVSTLKIQRTERGDSAVYLCASSQGGGGEQFFGPGTRLTVL.

Only a few counts were recorded for this clone. The chain couples TRBV7-6 to TRBJ2-2; D might be TRBD1 (6 bases). The ends were cut back, 3 bases at V and 2 bases at J, with 13 bases in the middle. Germline CDR1 SGHVS, CDR2 FNYEAQ. The CDR3 runs to 16 residues. CDR3 in amino acids: CASSFRDTLNTGELFF. The CDR3 bases are TGTGCCAGCAGCTTCCGGGACACACTAAACACCGGGGAGCTGTTTTTT. Using reference TRBV7-6 and TRBJ2-2 for the parts outside the CDR3, the full variable domain is GAGVSQSPRYKVTKRGQDVALRCDPISGHVSLYWYRQALGQGPEFLTYFNYEAQQDKSGLPNDRFSAERPEGSISTLTIQRTEQRDSAMYRCASSFRDTLNTGELFFGEGSRLTVL.

This chain joins TRBV30 and TRBJ1-2, with a possible D match to TRBD1 (5 bases). The CDR3 sequence is 11 residues long. Germline V gene sequence: CDR1 GTSNPN, CDR2 SVGIG (reference sequence). V was clipped by 4 bases and J by 8 bases, with 11 bases between them. The CDR3 DNA reads TGTGCCTGGAACCAACAGGAGGGCTACACCTTC. It codes for CAWNQQEGYTF.

The chain carries TRBV28 and TRBJ2-3; no firm D call. Trimming shortened V by 3 bases and J by 3 bases, and 7 bases separated the two germline ends. The CDR3 is 13 amino acids. Germline loops: CDR1 MDHEN, CDR2 SYDVKM. The CDR3 coding sequence is TGTGCCAGCAGTTTCCATGGGACAGATACGCAGTATTTT. Protein: CASSFHGTDTQYF.